These T cell receptor beta chains were read from a single sample in a study of blood T cell repertoires in COVID-19. The table came from immunoSEQ multiplex PCR; TCRdb's copy has only in-frame clones and leaves some out. The sample lists about 190,000 clones; roughly 80% were seen once. The sequenced sample consisted of peripheral blood. All receptors come from a woman aged 45-65 years with acute or convalescent COVID-19. The CDR3 runs from the conserved cysteine through the conserved F or W. Fields, in order: V gene, clone size, J gene, D gene, CDR3 DNA, CDR3 protein. The D gene is left open where the match is weak. Expanded clones are given a class, and other clones once, few, many or no size at all.

v_call: TRBV20-1; clone_size: .; j_call: TRBJ2-1; d_call: .; cdr3_nt: TGCAGTGCTAGTGCGAGGGGGGGCTTGTTCTTC; cdr3_aa: CSASARGGLFF
v_call: TRBV25-1; clone_size: .; j_call: TRBJ2-7; d_call: .; cdr3_nt: TGTGCCAGCAGTGAACACCAGGGGTTTACCTACGAGCAGTACTTC; cdr3_aa: CASSEHQGFTYEQYF
v_call: TRBV29-1; clone_size: .; j_call: TRBJ2-2; d_call: TRBD2; cdr3_nt: TGCAGCGTTGAAGGATCGCGGGAGGGCCCCGGGGAGCTGTTTTTT; cdr3_aa: CSVEGSREGPGELFF
v_call: TRBV6-2/TRBV6-3; clone_size: .; j_call: TRBJ2-1; d_call: .; cdr3_nt: TGTGCCAGCAGTTACTCGAGGGGGGGTTACAATGAGCAGTTCTTC; cdr3_aa: CASSYSRGGYNEQFF
v_call: TRBV5-8; clone_size: .; j_call: TRBJ2-7; d_call: .; cdr3_nt: TGTGCCAGCAGCTTGGGGCAGGGGCTGGCTTCCTACGAGCAGTACTTC; cdr3_aa: CASSLGQGLASYEQYF
v_call: TRBV6-5; clone_size: .; j_call: TRBJ2-2; d_call: .; cdr3_nt: TGTGCCAGCAGTTACAAACCTGAGGCCGGGGAGCTGTTTTTT; cdr3_aa: CASSYKPEAGELFF
v_call: TRBV6-5; clone_size: .; j_call: TRBJ2-7; d_call: .; cdr3_nt: TGTGCCAGCACTCGCCAGGGGGAGGCCTACGAGCAGTACTTC; cdr3_aa: CASTRQGEAYEQYF
v_call: TRBV9; clone_size: .; j_call: TRBJ1-6; d_call: .; cdr3_nt: TGTGCCAGCAGCGAGGGGAGGAGGGGCGCGAATTCACCCCTCCACTTT; cdr3_aa: CASSEGRRGANSPLHF
v_call: TRBV7-2; clone_size: once; j_call: TRBJ1-6; d_call: .; cdr3_nt: TGTGCCAGCAGCTTCCGAGGGAGCTCCTATAATTCACCCCTCCACTTT; cdr3_aa: CASSFRGSSYNSPLHF
v_call: TRBV30; clone_size: .; j_call: TRBJ1-3; d_call: TRBD1; cdr3_nt: TGTGCCTGGAACCGTGGGACAGCTTCTGGAAACACCATATATTTT; cdr3_aa: CAWNRGTASGNTIYF
v_call: TRBV18; clone_size: .; j_call: TRBJ1-2; d_call: TRBD1; cdr3_nt: TGTGCCAGCTCCATGGGACAGGGAGGATATGGCTACACCTTC; cdr3_aa: CASSMGQGGYGYTF
v_call: TRBV11-3; clone_size: .; j_call: TRBJ2-3; d_call: .; cdr3_nt: TGTGCCAGCAGCCTCGGGGTGCTATCCTCAGATACGCAGTATTTT; cdr3_aa: CASSLGVLSSDTQYF
v_call: TRBV7-6; clone_size: .; j_call: TRBJ2-3; d_call: TRBD2; cdr3_nt: TGTGCCAGCAGCTTAGGACTAGCGGGGGGGCGGAGTTCAGATACGCAGTATTTT; cdr3_aa: CASSLGLAGGRSSDTQYF
v_call: TRBV6-2/TRBV6-3; clone_size: .; j_call: TRBJ1-2; d_call: TRBD1; cdr3_nt: TGTGCCAGCAGTTGGGACAGGGCCTATGGCTACACCTTC; cdr3_aa: CASSWDRAYGYTF
v_call: TRBV28; clone_size: .; j_call: TRBJ1-2; d_call: TRBD1; cdr3_nt: TGTGCCAGCAGTACTCCGGGACAGGGGAACTATGGCTACACCTTC; cdr3_aa: CASSTPGQGNYGYTF
v_call: TRBV5-1; clone_size: .; j_call: TRBJ1-2; d_call: .; cdr3_nt: TGCGCCAGCAGCGCGGTCCGGGACACCTATGGCTACACCTTC; cdr3_aa: CASSAVRDTYGYTF
v_call: TRBV24-1; clone_size: .; j_call: TRBJ2-1; d_call: .; cdr3_nt: TGTGCCACCAGTGATTTAAGGACGGGAAGCTCCTACAATGAGCAGTTCTTC; cdr3_aa: CATSDLRTGSSYNEQFF
v_call: TRBV28; clone_size: .; j_call: TRBJ2-7; d_call: TRBD2; cdr3_nt: TGTGCCAGCAGTACTTGGACTAGCGGGCGAAACGAGCAGTACTTC; cdr3_aa: CASSTWTSGRNEQYF
v_call: TRBV16; clone_size: .; j_call: TRBJ1-1; d_call: .; cdr3_nt: TGTGCCAGCAGCCATGCGGGGCGGGGGGGACTAACCACTGAAGCTTTCTTT; cdr3_aa: CASSHAGRGGLTTEAFF
v_call: TRBV4-1; clone_size: .; j_call: TRBJ1-5; d_call: .; cdr3_nt: TGCGCCAGCAGCACCCGGGACATTGATCAGCCCCAGCATTTT; cdr3_aa: CASSTRDIDQPQHF
v_call: TRBV5-1; clone_size: .; j_call: TRBJ2-2; d_call: .; cdr3_nt: TGCGCCAGCAGCCCCTCGCAGGGGTACACCGGGGAGCTGTTTTTT; cdr3_aa: CASSPSQGYTGELFF
v_call: TRBV5-3; clone_size: .; j_call: TRBJ2-7; d_call: .; cdr3_nt: TGTGCCAGAAGCTCTGACAGGCCCTACGAGCAGTACTTC; cdr3_aa: CARSSDRPYEQYF
v_call: TRBV27; clone_size: .; j_call: TRBJ2-1; d_call: TRBD2; cdr3_nt: TGTGCCAGCAGTCCGTGGGGAGGGCCCTCCTACAATGAGCAGTTCTTC; cdr3_aa: CASSPWGGPSYNEQFF
v_call: TRBV4-3; clone_size: .; j_call: TRBJ1-2; d_call: .; cdr3_nt: TGCGCCAGCAGCCAAGATACGGGAGGAAGGGGGAATGGCTACACCTTC; cdr3_aa: CASSQDTGGRGNGYTF
v_call: TRBV6-5; clone_size: .; j_call: TRBJ2-7; d_call: TRBD1; cdr3_nt: TGTGCCAGCAGCGTGAAACAGGGGAACGAGCAGTACTTC; cdr3_aa: CASSVKQGNEQYF
v_call: TRBV7-8; clone_size: .; j_call: TRBJ2-7; d_call: TRBD1; cdr3_nt: TGTGCCAGCAGCTTAGGACAGGGTGGCTCCTACGAGCAGTACTTC; cdr3_aa: CASSLGQGGSYEQYF
v_call: TRBV24-1; clone_size: .; j_call: TRBJ1-4; d_call: .; cdr3_nt: TGTGCCACCAGTGATGGGCCCCAGGGCGCTAATGAAAAACTGTTTTTT; cdr3_aa: CATSDGPQGANEKLFF
v_call: TRBV11-2; clone_size: .; j_call: TRBJ2-1; d_call: .; cdr3_nt: TGTGCCAGCAGCTTAGATCAGCTAGTCAATGAGCAGTTCTTC; cdr3_aa: CASSLDQLVNEQFF
v_call: TRBV24-1; clone_size: .; j_call: TRBJ1-2; d_call: TRBD1; cdr3_nt: TGTGCCACCAGTGACGGGACAGCATATGGCTACACCTTC; cdr3_aa: CATSDGTAYGYTF
v_call: TRBV29-1; clone_size: once; j_call: TRBJ2-3; d_call: TRBD2; cdr3_nt: TGCAGCGTTGATCTAGCGGGCACAGATACGCAGTATTTT; cdr3_aa: CSVDLAGTDTQYF
v_call: TRBV7-6; clone_size: .; j_call: TRBJ1-4; d_call: .; cdr3_nt: TGTGCCAGCAGCTCCGGGCAGGGCTTTGGAGAAAAACTGTTTTTT; cdr3_aa: CASSSGQGFGEKLFF
v_call: TRBV19; clone_size: .; j_call: TRBJ2-1; d_call: .; cdr3_nt: TGTGCCAGTAGTATGCTAGCTACGTCCTACAATGAGCAGTTCTTC; cdr3_aa: CASSMLATSYNEQFF
v_call: TRBV9; clone_size: .; j_call: TRBJ2-7; d_call: TRBD1; cdr3_nt: TGTGCCAGCAGCAGACAGGGGAACGACGAGCAGTACTTC; cdr3_aa: CASSRQGNDEQYF
v_call: TRBV30; clone_size: few; j_call: TRBJ1-2; d_call: .; cdr3_nt: TGTGCCTGGAGCGTTAGCTTTGATCGGGGAGCTAACTATGGCTACACCTTC; cdr3_aa: CAWSVSFDRGANYGYTF
v_call: TRBV16; clone_size: .; j_call: TRBJ2-3; d_call: .; cdr3_nt: TGTGCCAGCAGCCAAGTACAGGATACGCAGTATTTT; cdr3_aa: CASSQVQDTQYF
v_call: TRBV6-5; clone_size: .; j_call: TRBJ1-5; d_call: .; cdr3_nt: TGTGCCAGCAGGCGCGGGACTGGCAATCAGCCCCAGCATTTT; cdr3_aa: CASRRGTGNQPQHF
v_call: TRBV11-2; clone_size: .; j_call: TRBJ2-1; d_call: .; cdr3_nt: TGTGCCAGCAGCCAAGTTAGGGGGAGCTCCTACAATGAGCAGTTCTTC; cdr3_aa: CASSQVRGSSYNEQFF
v_call: TRBV2; clone_size: few; j_call: TRBJ1-1; d_call: .; cdr3_nt: TGTGCCAGCAGCCCCCGGGTCGCGAACACTGAAGCTTTCTTT; cdr3_aa: CASSPRVANTEAFF
v_call: TRBV24-1; clone_size: few; j_call: TRBJ2-7; d_call: TRBD1; cdr3_nt: TGTGCCACCAGTGATCCGGATGTGACAGGGCGGTACGAGCAGTACTTC; cdr3_aa: CATSDPDVTGRYEQYF
v_call: TRBV11-3; clone_size: .; j_call: TRBJ2-1; d_call: TRBD2; cdr3_nt: TGTGCCAGCAGCCCCGGCGGGGGGCCCTACAATGAGCAGTTCTTC; cdr3_aa: CASSPGGGPYNEQFF
v_call: TRBV10-3; clone_size: .; j_call: TRBJ2-7; d_call: .; cdr3_nt: TGTGCCACCCAAACGACAAGTTCCTACGAGCAGTACTTC; cdr3_aa: CATQTTSSYEQYF
v_call: TRBV5-1; clone_size: .; j_call: TRBJ2-3; d_call: .; cdr3_nt: TGCGCCAGCAGCTTCGGGACTGGTAAACCAGATACGCAGTATTTT; cdr3_aa: CASSFGTGKPDTQYF
v_call: TRBV4-2; clone_size: .; j_call: TRBJ1-1; d_call: .; cdr3_nt: TGTGCCAGCAGCCCCCATTTTGTACAGGCTACTACAATGAACACTGAAGCTTTCTTT; cdr3_aa: CASSPHFVQATTMNTEAFF
v_call: TRBV28; clone_size: .; j_call: TRBJ1-1; d_call: TRBD1; cdr3_nt: TGTGCCAGCAGTCTCCGACAGGGTTCTCAGTACACTGAAGCTTTCTTT; cdr3_aa: CASSLRQGSQYTEAFF
v_call: TRBV24-1; clone_size: .; j_call: TRBJ1-2; d_call: .; cdr3_nt: TGTGCCACCAGTGATCACAACAGGGCTAACTATGGCTACACCTTC; cdr3_aa: CATSDHNRANYGYTF
v_call: TRBV9; clone_size: .; j_call: TRBJ1-6; d_call: TRBD1; cdr3_nt: TGTGCCAGCAGCTTAACCGGGACAGCTGGAAATTCACCCCTCCACTTT; cdr3_aa: CASSLTGTAGNSPLHF
v_call: TRBV5-1; clone_size: .; j_call: TRBJ2-1; d_call: TRBD2; cdr3_nt: TGCGCCAGCAGCCCGGGACTAGCGGGGAATTACAATGAGCAGTTCTTC; cdr3_aa: CASSPGLAGNYNEQFF
v_call: TRBV2; clone_size: .; j_call: TRBJ1-4; d_call: TRBD1; cdr3_nt: TGTGCCAGCCGACAGGGGGCGCGAGAAAAACTGTTTTTT; cdr3_aa: CASRQGAREKLFF
v_call: TRBV3-1/TRBV3-2; clone_size: .; j_call: TRBJ2-5; d_call: TRBD1; cdr3_nt: TGTGCCAGCAGCCAAGTCTGGGACAGGCAAGAGACCCAGTACTTC; cdr3_aa: CASSQVWDRQETQYF
v_call: TRBV28; clone_size: .; j_call: TRBJ1-5; d_call: .; cdr3_nt: TGTGCCAGCACCCCTTTCCTAGGTCCCTATCCCCAGCATTTT; cdr3_aa: CASTPFLGPYPQHF
v_call: TRBV5-5; clone_size: .; j_call: TRBJ2-7; d_call: .; cdr3_nt: TGTGCCAGCAGCTTGGGGGTTAGCCTCTCCTACGAGCAGTACTTC; cdr3_aa: CASSLGVSLSYEQYF
v_call: TRBV28; clone_size: .; j_call: TRBJ1-5; d_call: .; cdr3_nt: TGTGCCAGCAGTTTAACGGGGAATCAGCCCCAGCATTTT; cdr3_aa: CASSLTGNQPQHF
v_call: TRBV3-1/TRBV3-2; clone_size: many; j_call: TRBJ1-2; d_call: .; cdr3_nt: TGTGCCAGCAGCCAACAGGGTTTCAAGGGCTATGGCTACACCTTC; cdr3_aa: CASSQQGFKGYGYTF
v_call: TRBV19; clone_size: .; j_call: TRBJ2-7; d_call: .; cdr3_nt: TGTGCCAGTAGTGCGACGGGAACCTACGAGCAGTACTTC; cdr3_aa: CASSATGTYEQYF